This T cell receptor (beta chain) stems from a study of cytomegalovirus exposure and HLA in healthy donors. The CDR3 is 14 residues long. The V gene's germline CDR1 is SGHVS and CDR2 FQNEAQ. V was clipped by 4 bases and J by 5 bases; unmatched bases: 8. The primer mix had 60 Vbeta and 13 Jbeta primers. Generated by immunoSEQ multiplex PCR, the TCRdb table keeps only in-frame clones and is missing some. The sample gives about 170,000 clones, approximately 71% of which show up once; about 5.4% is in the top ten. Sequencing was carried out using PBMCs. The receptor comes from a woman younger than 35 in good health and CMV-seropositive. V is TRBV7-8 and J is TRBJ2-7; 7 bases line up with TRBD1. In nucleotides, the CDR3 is TGTGCCAGCAGCTCGGGACAGCTCAAGAACGAGCAGTACTTC. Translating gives CASSSGQLKNEQYF.